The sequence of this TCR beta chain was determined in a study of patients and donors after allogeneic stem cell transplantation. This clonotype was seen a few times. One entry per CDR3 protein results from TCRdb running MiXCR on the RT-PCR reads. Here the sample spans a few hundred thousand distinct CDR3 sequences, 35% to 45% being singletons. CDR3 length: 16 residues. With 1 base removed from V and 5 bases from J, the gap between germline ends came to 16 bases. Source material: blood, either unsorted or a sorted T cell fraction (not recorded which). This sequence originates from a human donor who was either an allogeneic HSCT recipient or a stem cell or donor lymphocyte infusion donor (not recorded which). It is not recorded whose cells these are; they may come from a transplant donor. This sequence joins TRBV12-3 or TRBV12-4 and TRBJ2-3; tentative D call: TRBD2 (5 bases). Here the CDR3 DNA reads TGTGCCAGCAGTTTAGACCCCCTACTAGGATTAGATACGCAGTATTTT. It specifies CASSLDPLLGLDTQYF.